This TCR beta chain was sequenced during a study of tumor and adjacent non-tumor tissue in lung cancer. Study at large: Stage I to III disease affected some 11 men and about five women aged about 31 to 85.

RNA was extracted from bulk tissue without any cell sorting. TCRbeta libraries were built with three rounds of nested PCR, modified from ARM-PCR. Each CDR3 protein gets one entry after TCRdb re-called the multiplex PCR reads with MiXCR. The sample shows 60,000 to 95,000 distinct CDR3 sequences, 77% of them seen only once. As for this clonotype: The antigen remains unidentified. A read error may be the cause here, since a much bigger clone is one base away.

Study findings and constraints: Tumor TCR diversity, when higher, was linked to shorter survival.

V lost 3 bases and J 8 bases, leaving 10 bases between the germline ends. Germline V CDR1 and CDR2: DFQATT, SNEGSKA (reference sequence). The CDR3 sequence is 11 residues long. Specimen: lung tumor tissue. This receptor was obtained from a woman aged 45-59 years with non-small cell lung cancer. V is TRBV20-1 and J is TRBJ1-1; D unclear. This CDR3 reads CSASPQWEAFF. The DNA for the CDR3 is TGCAGTGCTAGCCCTCAGTGGGAAGCTTTCTTT.